The clone carrying this TCR beta chain showed up many times. TCRdb re-called the RT-PCR reads through MiXCR, storing one row per CDR3 protein. This sample has about 570,000 distinct CDR3 sequences, with approximately 10% found just once. This specimen belongs to a study of response to subunit inactivated influenza vaccine. The CDR3 covers 15 residues. Looked up from germline, CDR1 is MNHEY and CDR2 is SMNVEV (reference sequence). Trimming pared 5 bases from V and 5 bases from J, leaving 16 bases between. The sample was also linked to a second study, of T cells expressing NK-cell markers. Per that paper: Making the TCR beta cDNA relied on 5'RACE template switching with UMIs. Several donors likewise had their CD3+CD56-NKG2C+ fraction led by these clonotypes.

The rearrangement links TRBV27 to TRBJ2-1; no firm D call. The sample was PBMCs from blood, taken on the day of vaccination. The origin of this receptor is a man aged 50 or older who received an inactivated influenza vaccine. CDR3 amino acids: CASSRGMLANNEQFF. The CDR3 nucleotides are TGTGCCAGCAGTCGAGGAATGCTGGCGAACAATGAGCAGTTCTTC.